The clone carrying this T cell receptor beta chain was seen more than once but under ten times. Its target is unknown. This specimen comes from a study of post-analysis software for immune sequencing data. On the study more broadly: Multiple sclerosis in the patients followed relapsing-remitting, secondary progressive and progressive-relapsing courses. Study conclusions and caveats: Controls' normalized Chao1 diversity significantly exceeded that of multiple sclerosis patients. Batch-matched samples strongly co-clustered by F measure.

cDNA libraries for TCR beta contained unique molecular identifiers. T cells numbering roughly 0.85 to 11 million yielded roughly 0.5 million cDNA molecules. TCRdb re-derived calls from the PCR reads in MiXCR, one entry per CDR3 protein. The table includes approximately 730,000 distinct CDR3 sequences, about 43% detected once. The clonotype was recovered from a girl aged 5-17 years with multiple sclerosis. The sample taken for sequencing was blood.

The CDR3 coding sequence is TGTGCCAGCACCCTAGGAGTCAAAAACATTCAGTACTTC. Residues: CASTLGVKNIQYF. The genes are TRBV11-2 and TRBJ2-4; D is unclear. The germline V gene has CDR1 SGHAT and CDR2 FQNNGV. This CDR3 has 13 residues. V was clipped by 7 bases and J by 3 bases, with 10 bases between them.